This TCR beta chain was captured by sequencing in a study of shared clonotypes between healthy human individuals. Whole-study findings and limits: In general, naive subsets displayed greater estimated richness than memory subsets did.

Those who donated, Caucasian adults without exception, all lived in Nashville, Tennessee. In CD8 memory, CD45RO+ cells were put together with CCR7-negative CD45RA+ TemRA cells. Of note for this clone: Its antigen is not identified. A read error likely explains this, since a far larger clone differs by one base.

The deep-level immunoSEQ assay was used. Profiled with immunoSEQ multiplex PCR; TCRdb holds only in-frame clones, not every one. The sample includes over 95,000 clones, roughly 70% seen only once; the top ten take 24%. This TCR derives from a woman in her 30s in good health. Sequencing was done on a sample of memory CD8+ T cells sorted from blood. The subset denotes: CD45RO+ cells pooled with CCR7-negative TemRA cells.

The CDR3 DNA sequence: TGTTCCAGCAGCGGACTAGCGGGAACTTCCTACGAGCAGTACTTC. Residues: CSSSGLAGTSYEQYF. The chain is built from TRBV6-5 and TRBJ2-7; TRBD2 matches 12 bases. The CDR3 spans 15 residues. In germline, CDR1 is MNHEY, CDR2 SVGAGI.